This T cell receptor (beta chain) was profiled in a study of shared clonotypes between healthy human individuals. Germline CDR1 SGHRS, CDR2 YFSETQ. The CDR3 length is 13 residues. J gave up 4 bases and V 4 bases, and 3 bases lay outside the gene matches. This clone showed up just once. Some clones are missing from TCRdb's copy, which holds only in-frame ones; the method was immunoSEQ multiplex PCR. The repertoire holds 2.5 million or so clones, around 90% seen once, with under 0.15% in the top ten. Donors, without exception, were Caucasian adults residing in Nashville, Tennessee. Memory CD4+ cells were the fraction left after CD45RA+ naive selection.

Material: naive CD4+ T cells sorted from blood. The subset denotes: CD45RA+ positively selected. The source is a young man in good health. V gene TRBV5-1 combines with J gene TRBJ1-1, with TRBD1 matching 8 bases. DNA for the CDR3: TGCGCCAGCAGCACGGGACAGGTCACTGAAGCTTTCTTT. Translation gives CASSTGQVTEAFF.